This is a list of T cell receptor beta chains from one sample in a study of T cells after yellow fever vaccination. One entry per CDR3 protein, called by TCRdb with MiXCR from the 5' RACE reads. The sample gives 550,000 or so distinct CDR3 sequences, 15% to 20% of which show up once; roughly an eighth is in the top ten. The sequencing here drew on PBMCs, taken 15 days after the yellow fever booster vaccination. Every receptor here comes from a man aged 25 to 45 who received the YFV17D yellow fever vaccine. Both conserved end residues are trimmed from each CDR3.

V gene: TRBV5-1; CDR3 length: 12; CDR3 protein: ASSLGEGTYEQY
V gene: TRBV12-3/TRBV12-4; CDR3 length: 12; CDR3 protein: ASSMGTVYNEQF
V gene: TRBV29-1; CDR3 length: 12; CDR3 protein: SAAGDGRSSEQY
V gene: TRBV7-2; CDR3 length: 15; CDR3 protein: ASSRDGTGAYTGELF
V gene: TRBV9; CDR3 length: 15; CDR3 protein: ASSPGHLSGTYNEQF
V gene: TRBV14; CDR3 length: 16; CDR3 protein: ASSQRTGELSGANVLT
V gene: TRBV20-1; CDR3 length: 14; CDR3 protein: SARDLGGGTRKTQY
V gene: TRBV6-2/TRBV6-3; CDR3 length: 14; CDR3 protein: ASSYSQRDYYNEQF
V gene: TRBV20-1; CDR3 length: 12; CDR3 protein: SAHKGGPNQPQH
V gene: TRBV3-1; CDR3 length: 10; CDR3 protein: ASSPRQDLYT
V gene: TRBV10-3; CDR3 length: 12; CDR3 protein: AIRPGQGVTEQY
V gene: TRBV5-1; CDR3 length: 13; CDR3 protein: ASSLRLAGAGEQF
V gene: TRBV21-1; CDR3 length: 15; CDR3 protein: ASSKNGLAGGPLEQY